This T cell receptor (beta chain) originates from a study of T-cell memory formation after mild COVID-19. Per germline, CDR1 GTSNPN and CDR2 SVGIG (reference sequence). CDR3 length: 15 residues. With V trimmed by 4 bases and J by 12 bases, 11 bases remained unmatched. Points from the study as a whole: Contracting clones localized mainly to CM and EM when CD4+ and mainly to EMRA when CD8+. Pre-infection memory harbored some responding clones, suggesting cross-reactive memory joined.

TCRdb passed the 5' RACE reads through MiXCR, listing each CDR3 protein once. The repertoire holds 550,000 to 600,000 distinct CDR3 sequences, with roughly 17% as singletons. Concerning this clonotype itself: Its specificity is unknown.

This receptor was taken from an adult woman who had mild COVID-19 (a few samples of this study predate the infection). Cell type and time point are not known. The rearrangement joins TRBV30 to TRBJ2-1; 14 nucleotides align to TRBD2. Sequenced input: PBMCs or a T cell subset sorted from them (not recorded which). CDR3 nucleotides: TGTGCCTGGATCCCGGGACTAGCGGGAGCGGGAGGGCAGTTCTTC. It translates to CAWIPGLAGAGGQFF.